The rows below give T cell receptor beta chains drawn from one sample of a study of CD8 T cells in ankylosing spondylitis. MiXCR was run by TCRdb on the 5' RACE reads, yielding one entry per CDR3 protein. Of some 120,000 distinct CDR3 sequences in the sample, approximately 14% are singletons; the top ten hold 2.5% to 3%. The sequenced sample was blood, either unsorted or a sorted T cell fraction (not recorded which). These receptors were collected from a female donor with ankylosing spondylitis or in good health (not recorded which). Each CDR3 is given without its conserved first and last residue.

v_gene,CDR3aa
TRBV20-1,SGEASSYNEQF
TRBV28,AGQGSSYEQY
TRBV29-1,SVGRLASTDTQY
TRBV20-1,SARDRVGANVLT
TRBV6-5,ASSYGRLSPEQY
TRBV20-1,SARGPKGEQF
TRBV12-3/TRBV12-4,ASRPGAAGGYEQF
TRBV12-3/TRBV12-4,ASKRPPDHGYT
TRBV28,ASSLRQHDSGNTIY
TRBV5-1,ASSRDSSTDTQY